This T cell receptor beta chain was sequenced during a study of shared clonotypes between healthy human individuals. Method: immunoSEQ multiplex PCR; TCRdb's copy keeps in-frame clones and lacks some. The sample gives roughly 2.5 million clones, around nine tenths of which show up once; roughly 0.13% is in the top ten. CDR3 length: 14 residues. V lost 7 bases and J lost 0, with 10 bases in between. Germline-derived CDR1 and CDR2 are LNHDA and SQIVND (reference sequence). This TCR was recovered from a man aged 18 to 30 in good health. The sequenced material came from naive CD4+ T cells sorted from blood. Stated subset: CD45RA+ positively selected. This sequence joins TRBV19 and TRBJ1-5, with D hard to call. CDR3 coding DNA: TGTGCCAGTAACCAGCTATATAGCAATCAGCCCCAGCATTTT. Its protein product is CASNQLYSNQPQHF.